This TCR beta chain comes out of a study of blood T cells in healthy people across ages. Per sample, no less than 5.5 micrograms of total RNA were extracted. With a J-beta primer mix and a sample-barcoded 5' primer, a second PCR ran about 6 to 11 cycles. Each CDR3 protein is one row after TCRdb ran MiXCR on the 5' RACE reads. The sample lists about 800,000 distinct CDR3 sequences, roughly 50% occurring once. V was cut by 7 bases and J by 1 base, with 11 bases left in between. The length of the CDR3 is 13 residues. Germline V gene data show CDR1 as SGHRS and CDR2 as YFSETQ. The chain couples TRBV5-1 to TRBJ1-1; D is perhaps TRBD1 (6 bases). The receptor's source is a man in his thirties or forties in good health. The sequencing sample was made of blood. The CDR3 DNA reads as TGCGCCAGCGGGGGGACACAGAACACTGAAGCTTTCTTT. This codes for CASGGTQNTEAFF.